The 30 T cell receptor beta chains listed next were all sequenced from one sample in a study of T-cell reconstitution after alpha-beta-depleted transplantation in children. Unique molecular identifiers were built into the TCRbeta library. TCRdb recomputed calls from the PCR reads with MiXCR, one row per CDR3 protein. The repertoire holds roughly 200,000 distinct CDR3 sequences, with 6.5% to 7.5% as singletons. The sequencing used PBMCs from the stem cell graft donor, collected from the stem cell graft. The receptors were gathered from a human donor who donated a stem cell graft to a child with Wiskott-Aldrich syndrome.

A few counts support this clonotype. The chain uses TRBV29-1 and TRBJ2-1; no clear D gene. Trimming left V 0 bases short and J 5 bases short, with 11 bases between. The CDR3 covers 14 residues. Germline values: CDR1 SQVTM, CDR2 ANQGSEA. The CDR3 here is CSVEDLRAHNEQFF. The CDR3 coding sequence is TGCAGCGTTGAAGATCTAAGGGCCCACAATGAGCAGTTCTTC.

This clonotype was seen repeatedly, ten times or more. This chain connects TRBV15 to TRBJ1-5; no firm D call. The CDR3 extends over 14 amino acids. The germline V gene has CDR1 LNHNV and CDR2 YYDKDF (reference sequence). V dropped 1 base and J dropped 2 bases, with 6 bases sitting between them. Written as DNA, the CDR3 is TGTGCCACCAGCAGAGTGAGGGGCAATCAGCCCCAGCATTTT. Protein product: CATSRVRGNQPQHF.

This clonotype was detected many times. This chain uses TRBV6-2 or TRBV6-3 with TRBJ2-2, with a weak D call TRBD1 (6 bases). V was pared by 10 bases and J by 2 bases, with 14 bases between. The CDR3 is made up of 14 amino acids. The germline V gene has CDR1 MNHEY and CDR2 SVGEGT. The CDR3 DNA follows: TGTGCCATCCGACAGGAGCTTAACACCGGGGAGCTGTTTTTT. This codes for CAIRQELNTGELFF.

The chain has TRBV5-5 and TRBJ2-1; TRBD1 matches at 7 bases. There are 14 residues in the CDR3. The germline V gene has CDR1 SGHKS and CDR2 YYEKEE (reference sequence). With V trimmed by 0 bases and J by 7 bases, 4 bases remained unmatched. The CDR3 here is CASSLEDRWNEQFF. The CDR3 DNA follows: TGTGCCAGCAGCTTGGAGGACAGGTGGAATGAGCAGTTCTTC.

This sequence joins TRBV5-1 and TRBJ2-2, with 7 bases that match TRBD2. The V gene end was trimmed by 2 bases and the J gene end by 2 bases; junction bases not matched to a gene: 6. Germline lookup yields CDR1 SGHRS and CDR2 YFSETQ. The CDR3 contains 16 residues. The chain's CDR3 is CASSLLERGNTGELFF. CDR3 coding DNA: TGCGCCAGCAGCTTATTGGAGCGGGGAAACACCGGGGAGCTGTTTTTT.

This clonotype has more than one count but fewer than ten. The chain carries TRBV3-1 and TRBJ2-7; D possibly corresponds to TRBD1 (6 bases). V shed 11 bases and J shed 2 bases, with 16 bases lying between them. Germline V gene sequence: CDR1 LGHDT, CDR2 YNNKEL (reference sequence). The CDR3 is 13 amino acids. CDR3 loop: CASGWTATYEQYF. CDR3 coding DNA: TGTGCCTCCGGGTGGACAGCTACCTACGAGCAGTACTTC.

There are a few counts of this clonotype. This chain uses TRBV19 with TRBJ1-5, with TRBD1 matching over 7 bases. CDR1 is LNHDA, CDR2 SQIVND, per germline (reference sequence). CDR3 length: 15 amino acids. V lost 7 bases to trimming and J lost 0 bases; unmatched junction nucleotides: 6. The CDR3 coding sequence is TGTGCCAGTATTCCCAGGGGGGTTAGCAATCAGCCCCAGCATTTT. It is translated as CASIPRGVSNQPQHF. Looking up the rest from reference TRBV19 and TRBJ1-5 gives the full variable domain: DGGITQSPKYLFRKEGQNVTLSCEQNLNHDAMYWYRQDPGQGLRLIYYSQIVNDFQKGDIAEGYSVSREKKESFPLTVTSAQKNPTAFYLCASIPRGVSNQPQHFGDGTRLSIL.

The chain employs TRBV18 and TRBJ1-2, with 7 bases aligning to TRBD1. Unmatched junction bases numbered 5, after V lost 5 bases and J lost 2 bases. The length of the CDR3 is 14 residues. Looked up from germline, CDR1 is KGHSH and CDR2 is LQKENI. CDR3 protein: CASSIDRENYGYTF. The DNA of the CDR3 is TGTGCCAGCTCAATCGACAGGGAAAACTATGGCTACACCTTC. Variable domain in full (rest from reference TRBV18 and TRBJ1-2): NAGVMQNPRHLVRRRGQEARLRCSPMKGHSHVYWYRQLPEEGLKFMVYLQKENIIDESGMPKERFSAEFPKEGPSILRIQQVVRGDSAAYFCASSIDRENYGYTFGSGTRLTVV.

There are many counts of this clonotype. The rearrangement uses TRBV2 and TRBJ2-7; D not certain. This CDR3 spans 12 amino acids. V lost 4 bases and J 2 bases, leaving 6 bases between the germline ends. Germline CDR1 reads SNHLY; CDR2 reads FYNNEI. CDR3 in DNA: TGTGCCAGCAGTGTAGGGACCTACGAGCAGTACTTC. It translates to CASSVGTYEQYF.

This clonotype was recorded at least ten times. This chain links TRBV6-5 with TRBJ2-2; 10 bases are shared with TRBD2. The V gene end was trimmed by 7 bases and the J gene end by 1 base; junction bases not matched to a gene: 12. The CDR3 extends over 18 amino acids. Germline V gives CDR1 MNHEY, CDR2 SVGAGI. As DNA, the CDR3 is TGTGCCAGCACCGGCCAAGCGGGGGGGCAATGGAACACCGGGGAGCTGTTTTTT. It yields the protein CASTGQAGGQWNTGELFF.

This chain links TRBV6-5 with TRBJ1-5, with D hard to call. Trimming pared 4 bases from V and 5 bases from J, leaving 12 bases between. CDR3 length equals 14 residues. Germline V gene data show CDR1 as MNHEY and CDR2 as SVGAGI. The CDR3 spells CASSSGRTYQPQHF. In DNA, the CDR3 is TGTGCCAGCAGTTCCGGACGTACTTATCAGCCCCAGCATTTT.

The chain recombines TRBV3-1 with TRBJ2-7; D gene ambiguous. V was shortened by 0 bases and J by 4 bases, with 4 bases between the two germline ends. Germline lookup yields CDR1 LGHDT and CDR2 YNNKEL (reference sequence). CDR3 size: 12 residues. As DNA, the CDR3 is TGTGCCAGCAGCCAAGAGACGTACGAGCAGTACTTC. Protein product: CASSQETYEQYF.

This clonotype was observed at least ten times. The chain combines TRBV15 with TRBJ1-5; D is possibly TRBD1 (5 bases). The V end lost 5 bases, the J end lost 0 bases, and 14 bases lay between the germline ends. Germline CDR1 LNHNV, CDR2 YYDKDF (reference sequence). This CDR3 has 16 residues. CDR3 amino acids: CATSGEGTASNQPQHF. CDR3 nucleotides: TGTGCCACCAGCGGGGAGGGGACGGCTAGCAATCAGCCCCAGCATTTT. Full variable domain (remainder filled in from reference TRBV15 and TRBJ1-5): DAMVIQNPRYQVTQFGKPVTLSCSQTLNHNVMYWYQQKSSQAPKLLFHYYDKDFNNEADTPDNFQSRRPNTSFCFLDIRSPGLGDTAMYLCATSGEGTASNQPQHFGDGTRLSIL.

The sample holds many counts of this clonotype. The V gene is TRBV29-1, the J gene TRBJ2-2, with D perhaps matching TRBD1 (6 bases). With 3 bases removed from V and 7 bases from J, the gap between germline ends came to 12 bases. In germline, CDR1 is SQVTM, CDR2 ANQGSEA. CDR3 length equals 13 residues. The CDR3 protein is CSVERLGGGELFF. Written as DNA, the CDR3 is TGCAGCGTTGAGAGGCTAGGGGGCGGGGAGCTGTTTTTT.

This clonotype was detected many times. This chain links TRBV10-3 with TRBJ1-1, with D maybe TRBD1 (5 bases). The V end lost 3 bases, the J end lost 1 base, and 12 bases lay between the germline ends. The CDR3 loop spans 15 amino acids. Germline CDR1 is ENHRY and CDR2 is SYGVKD. The CDR3 reads CAISEGSQGNTEAFF. CDR3 nucleotides: TGTGCCATCAGTGAAGGTTCCCAGGGGAACACTGAAGCTTTCTTT.

This chain joins TRBV6-2 or TRBV6-3 and TRBJ2-7, with TRBD2 matching 9 bases. The CDR3 has 17 residues. Germline CDR1 is MNHEY and CDR2 is SVGEGT. V shed 7 bases and J 3 bases; nucleotides not matched to a gene: 16. The CDR3 sequence: CASIRAGGPWPYYEQYF. For the CDR3, the DNA is TGTGCCAGCATAAGAGCGGGAGGCCCCTGGCCCTACTACGAGCAGTACTTC.

The chain uses TRBV27 and TRBJ1-6; tentatively, D is TRBD1 (6 bases). CDR3 size: 14 residues. In germline, CDR1 is MNHEY, CDR2 SMNVEV (reference sequence). V lost 1 base, J lost 15 bases, and 16 bases lay in between. This chain's CDR3 is CASSLFHRDQLLHF. CDR3 in DNA: TGTGCCAGCAGTTTATTCCACAGGGATCAACTCCTCCACTTT.

This clonotype was counted many times. This chain links TRBV20-1 with TRBJ2-7, with TRBD2 matching over 8 bases. The CDR3 has 13 residues. The germline gives CDR1 DFQATT, CDR2 SNEGSKA (reference sequence). Trimming took 8 bases from V and 2 from J; bases not matched to a gene: 8. The CDR3 is CSTDGGATYEQYF. CDR3 DNA sequence: TGCAGTACCGACGGGGGGGCCACCTACGAGCAGTACTTC.

This clonotype was seen at least ten times. This chain links TRBV6-2 or TRBV6-3 with TRBJ2-7; a weak D match, TRBD2 (6 bases). The germline V gene encodes CDR1 MNHEY and CDR2 SVGEGT. The germline V and J ends were trimmed by 5 bases and 13 bases, with 21 bases remaining between them. The CDR3 covers 13 residues. The CDR3 reads CASSPPVAGPAYV. The CDR3 bases are TGTGCCAGCAGTCCCCCAGTGGCGGGACCAGCCTACGTC.

There are a few counts of this clonotype. V usage is TRBV30 and J usage is TRBJ1-6; 7 bases align to TRBD1. The length of the CDR3 is 15 residues. CDR1 and CDR2 (germline): GTSNPN, SVGIG (reference sequence). J lost 4 bases, V lost 3 bases, and 6 bases had no gene match. CDR3 amino acids: CAWRGTVTYNSPLHF. The CDR3 DNA sequence: TGTGCCTGGAGGGGGACAGTGACTTATAATTCACCCCTCCACTTT.

The table lists this clonotype with many counts. The chain joins TRBV7-9 to TRBJ1-6; TRBD1 matches at 8 bases. This CDR3 spans 14 amino acids. Losses at the gene ends were 6 bases for V and 7 bases for J; bases not matched to a gene: 5. Looked up from germline, CDR1 is SEHNR and CDR2 is FQNEAQ (reference sequence). This CDR3 is CASRLDRANSPLHF. The CDR3 DNA reads as TGTGCCAGCAGACTGGACAGGGCAAATTCACCCCTCCACTTT.

The table lists this clonotype with many counts. The chain combines TRBV5-1 with TRBJ2-7, with D possibly being TRBD2 (5 bases). There are 14 residues in the CDR3. Germline V gives CDR1 SGHRS, CDR2 YFSETQ. Trimming took 4 bases from V and 7 from J, leaving 18 bases between them. Here the CDR3 reads CASSPARRTWEQYF. CDR3 nucleotides: TGCGCCAGCAGCCCGGCTCGTCGGACTTGGGAGCAGTACTTC.

The table lists this clonotype with many counts. The chain recombines TRBV6-5 with TRBJ2-7; possibly TRBD2 for D (5 bases). Trimming left V 2 bases short and J 0 bases short, with 14 bases between. Germline-derived CDR1 and CDR2 are MNHEY and SVGAGI. This CDR3 is built from 16 residues. The CDR3 loop reads CASSYGRPGNSYEQYF. CDR3 DNA sequence: TGTGCCAGCAGTTACGGACGTCCGGGAAACTCCTACGAGCAGTACTTC.

In its sample, this clonotype was seen many times. This rearrangement joins TRBV20-1 to TRBJ1-5; unclear D gene. The CDR3 consists of 13 residues. Trimming pared 6 bases from V and 1 base from J, leaving 10 bases between. Germline-derived CDR1 and CDR2 are DFQATT and SNEGSKA (reference sequence). Here the CDR3 DNA reads TGCAGTGCCACTCCGGGGAGCAATCAGCCCCAGCATTTT. Translating it yields CSATPGSNQPQHF.

This clonotype has ten or more counts. This sequence joins TRBV25-1 and TRBJ2-7; a possible D gene is TRBD2 (5 bases). This CDR3 comprises 13 residues. Germline CDR1 reads MGHDK; CDR2 reads SYGVNS. Trimming cost V 9 bases and J 1 base, with 13 bases left between them. The CDR3 loop reads CASRETKSYEQYF. CDR3 DNA: TGTGCCAGTAGGGAGACTAAATCCTACGAGCAGTACTTC.

This clonotype was detected only a few times. The J gene is TRBJ2-5, the V gene TRBV11-2; tentative D call: TRBD1 (6 bases). The V gene lost 5 bases and the J gene lost 4 bases, with 14 bases spanning the gap. Germline values: CDR1 SGHAT, CDR2 FQNNGV. The CDR3 contains 14 residues. CDR3 sequence (DNA): TGTGCCAGCAGCCATAACAGGGTCACAGAGACCCAGTACTTC. Translating gives CASSHNRVTETQYF.

There are many counts of this clonotype. This chain joins TRBV6-5 and TRBJ2-7, with 7 bases identical to TRBD1. The CDR3 loop spans 15 amino acids. Trimming took 4 bases from V and 0 from J; bases not matched to a gene: 6. Germline CDR1 reads MNHEY; CDR2 reads SVGAGI. The CDR3 spells CASSWGRTGSYEQYF. The CDR3 nucleotides read TGTGCCAGCAGTTGGGGAAGGACAGGCTCCTACGAGCAGTACTTC.

The CDR3 here is CASSQVGGGNTIYF. Here the CDR3 DNA reads TGCGCCAGCAGCCAAGTGGGCGGTGGAAACACCATATATTTT. This sequence joins TRBV4-3 and TRBJ1-3; D is undetermined. This CDR3 spans 14 amino acids. Germline V gives CDR1 LGHNA, CDR2 YSLEER. Trimming left V 1 base short and J 3 bases short, with 7 bases between.

This clonotype was found many times. The chain employs TRBV7-9 and TRBJ1-1; TRBD1 aligns across 10 bases. The J segment lost 4 bases and the V segment lost 2 bases, leaving 10 bases of the junction unmatched. This CDR3 is 17 amino acids long. In germline, CDR1 is SEHNR, CDR2 FQNEAQ (reference sequence). The CDR3: CASSLTNRDRGGTEAFF. The DNA of the CDR3 is TGTGCCAGCAGCTTAACCAACAGGGACAGGGGAGGCACTGAAGCTTTCTTT.

This clonotype was observed at least ten times. This chain uses TRBV13 with TRBJ2-1, with 7 bases aligning to TRBD2. The J segment lost 9 bases and the V segment lost 0 bases, leaving 8 bases of the junction unmatched. The CDR3 is 15 amino acids. From germline, CDR1 is PRHDT and CDR2 FYEKMQ (reference sequence). The CDR3 bases are TGTGCCAGCAGCTTAGGGCTAGCGGTTCGGGGTGAGCAGTTCTTC. This translates into CASSLGLAVRGEQFF.